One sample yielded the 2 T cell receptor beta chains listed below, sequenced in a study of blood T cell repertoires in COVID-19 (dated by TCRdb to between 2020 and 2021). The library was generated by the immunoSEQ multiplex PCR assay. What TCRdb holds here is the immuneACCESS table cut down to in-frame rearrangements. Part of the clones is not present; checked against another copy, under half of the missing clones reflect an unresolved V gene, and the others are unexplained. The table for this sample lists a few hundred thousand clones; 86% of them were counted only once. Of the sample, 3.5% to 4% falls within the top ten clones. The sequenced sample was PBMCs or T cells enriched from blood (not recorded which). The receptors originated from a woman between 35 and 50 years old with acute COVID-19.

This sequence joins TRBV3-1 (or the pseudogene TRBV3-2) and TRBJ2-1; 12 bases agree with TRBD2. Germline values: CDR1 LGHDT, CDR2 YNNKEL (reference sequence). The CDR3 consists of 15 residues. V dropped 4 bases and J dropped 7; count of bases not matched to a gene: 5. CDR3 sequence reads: CASSPLAGGGNEQFF. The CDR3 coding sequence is TGTGCCAGCAGCCCCCTAGCGGGAGGGGGGAATGAGCAGTTCTTC.

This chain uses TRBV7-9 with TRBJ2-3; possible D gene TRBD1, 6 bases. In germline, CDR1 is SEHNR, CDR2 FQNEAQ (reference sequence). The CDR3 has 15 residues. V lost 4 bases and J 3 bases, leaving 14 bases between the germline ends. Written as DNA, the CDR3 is TGTGCCAGCAGCTCCAGGGGTAGGGAGACAGATACGCAGTATTTT. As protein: CASSSRGRETDTQYF.